This TCR beta chain was retrieved from a study of regulatory T cells in long-lasting Graves disease (dated by TCRdb to the early 2020s). Study-wide context: Patients with newly diagnosed Graves' disease had been on antithyroid drugs for under 3 months. Persistent Graves' disease patients were compared with newly diagnosed Graves' disease patients by peripheral blood TCR sequencing and RNA sequencing. The study was registered as a clinical trial and conducted in China. A total of approximately 35 samples underwent TCR sequencing: around 13 from persistent and about 20 from newly diagnosed Graves' disease patients. General study outcomes and caveats: Persistent disease showed preferential use of TRBV28, TRBJ1-2 and TRBJ2-5, whereas newly diagnosed disease favored TRBV20-1 and TRBJ2-1. As a limitation, the authors acknowledged that the small sample size may reduce accuracy. Patients with persistent disease shared more public clonotypes (under 3,000) than newly diagnosed patients did (around 1,000). Lower TCR Shannon entropy and fewer highly expanded clones were observed in persistent Graves' disease patients than in newly diagnosed patients, which suggested clonal expansion. The study examined only peripheral blood because the primary lesion, thyroid tissue, could not be accessed. Only the TCR beta chain was sequenced and analyzed.

In this sample, this clonotype turned up many times. Its target antigen remains unknown. Base qualities are not at hand, and no much larger clone is one base apart. The CDR1 and CDR2 encoded by the germline V gene are SGHAT and FQNNGV. V and J are truncated by 5 bases and 0 bases respectively, leaving an intervening sequence of 13 bases. CDR3 length: 15 amino acids, cysteine to phenylalanine. Only the CDR3 region is kept as DNA, spanning 45 bases read in frame from base 1. The protocol used for the library was multiplex PCR. The reads were generated on an Illumina HiSeq 4000. TCR beta libraries were built with iRepertoire HTBI primers and Arm-PCR amplification of CDR3 regions. PCR products were gel purified before sequencing. The source study handled its data this way. Across samples, about 63 TRBV and over 11 TRBJ segments were identified and used for gene usage analysis of CDR3 amino acid clonotypes. Filtered high-quality paired reads were merged into contigs using COPE and FqMerger. BLAST was used to align contigs to IMGT TRBV, TRBD and TRBJ reference genes, with CDR3 defined following IMGT. Highly expanded clones were defined as clonotypes with a frequency above 0.1%. Repertoire diversity was measured by Shannon entropy, and V-J evenness by the Gini coefficient. Public clonotypes were defined as clonotypes shared by more than one individual. Clones were called with MiXCR by TCRdb after fastp trimmed the public reads at Q25, and only in-frame beta chains were retained. Each CDR3 protein gets just one entry, which takes the most common genes and DNA from the rows behind it. The V and J calls shown here were made by TCRdb, not taken from the authors' results. This sample comprises hundreds of thousands of distinct CDR3 sequences, roughly 17% of them detected only once. Around 27% of the sample goes to the ten largest clones.

Read against the paper, the sample's time point label means: newly diagnosed GD, antithyroid drugs for less than 3 months. For both TCR sequencing and RNA sequencing, RNA was extracted from PBMCs using TRIzol. Graves' disease was diagnosed according to American Thyroid Association guidelines. The patients came from an endocrinology department in Xi'an, China. From each patient, approximately 10 milliliters of peripheral blood was collected into an EDTA anticoagulant tube. Ficoll Paque Plus density gradient separation was used to isolate PBMCs, and no additional T cell sorting was done. An Agilent 2100 Bioanalyzer and agarose gel were used to check RNA quality, while a NanoDrop 2000 measured RNA concentration. These same data were also listed under a study on T cells in Graves' hyperthyroidism and ophthalmopathy. Per the second study: Stable Graves' hyperthyroidism was defined as the absence of progression to ophthalmopathy over 18 months of follow-up. Hyperthyroidism patients were newly diagnosed, had a disease duration of under 2 months, and were aged 18 to 65 years. Any patient with an uncontrolled infection, another autoimmune disease, pregnancy or lactation was excluded. Diagnoses were based on clinical symptoms, serum thyroxine and TRAb, thyroid ultrasound and orbital computed tomography. For the first round of RT-PCR on the TCR CDR3, the HTBI primer set was used together with the Qiagen OneStep RT-PCR kit. Most expanded thyroid clonotypes (frequency above 0.001) were also detected in blood, a finding suggesting that blood repertoires may reflect thyroid immune responses. A model built on a 13 V-J signature distinguished ophthalmopathy from stable hyperthyroidism, reaching roughly 88% sensitivity and around 81% specificity in cross-validation and 80%/75% in testing. In validation, the model predicted progression to ophthalmopathy a median of roughly 6.5 months before onset, with about 67% sensitivity and 72.22% specificity. TCR V-J signatures able to tell the groups apart were searched for in a discovery cohort of 90 to 100 patients, of whom over 40 had Graves' ophthalmopathy and roughly 58 had stable Graves' hyperthyroidism. Prospective prediction of ophthalmopathy was tested in an independent validation cohort consisting of roughly 19 hyperthyroidism patients and approximately 16 patients who later progressed to ophthalmopathy. For training and testing, the 100 or so patients in the discovery cohort were randomly divided in a 7:3 ratio. The study also compared thyroid tissue and blood T-cell repertoires from more than five Graves' hyperthyroidism patients. Following sampling, methimazole starting at 30 mg daily was given to hyperthyroidism patients, and high-dose intravenous methylprednisolone was given to ophthalmopathy patients. Libraries were constructed in a second round of multiplex PCR, after which size selection and purification were carried out. The libraries were sequenced on an Illumina HiSeq2000 using paired-end 100 bp reads. Raw data were processed with SOAPnuke, discarding reads with adapters, uncalled bases, mean Phred below 15, or no exact constant-primer or identifier match. COPE v1.2.5 was used to merge the high-quality paired reads, and each unique nucleotide sequence was defined as a clonotype. MiTCR v1.1 was used to align clonotypes to the IMGT TRBV, TRBD and TRBJ reference segments. Analysis was restricted to V-J combinations with a frequency above 0.0001, which covered 98% to 99.2% of repertoires. A TCS score was defined as the ratio of F50 (clonal expansion) to E x V (chaos), with BLOSUM62-based TCRdist applied between CDR3 peptides within each V-J. Welch's t-statistics and random forest reduced 450 to 600 V-J features to fewer than 15, which were used in a naive Bayes classifier (R e1071). Sample size was not statistically predetermined, and blinding of investigators to group allocation was not performed. According to the paper, TCR Vbeta CDR3 sequencing was carried out on over 130 peripheral blood samples, which came from 40 to 45 ophthalmopathy, around 75 hyperthyroidism and about 17 progressor patients.

This TCR was sampled from a man in his forties with Graves disease. Donor details come from another sample of the same person, matched by shared clones. The sequencing here drew on peripheral blood mononuclear cells (PBMCs), taken at new diagnosis, from a patient treated with antithyroid drugs. The sequence joins TRBV11-2 to TRBJ2-5; confidence is insufficient to name the D gene. The nucleotides read TGTGCCAGCAGCCCACGGCCTCGGGACCAAGAGACCCAGTACTTC. It codes for CASSPRPRDQETQYF.